This TCR beta chain was identified in a study of blood T cell repertoires in COVID-19. The wider study: T cells, B-cell-depleted T cells, or PBMCs provided the cDNA or gDNA that served as material.

The germline V gene encodes CDR1 SGHNT and CDR2 YYREEE (reference sequence). Between the trimmed V and J ends, which lost 0 bases and 0 bases, there was a span of 9 bases. There are 15 residues in the CDR3. The assay was immunoSEQ multiplex PCR, and TCRdb's table has in-frame clones only and misses some. This table has fewer than 90,000 clones, roughly 87% appearing once. The chain recombines TRBV5-4 with TRBJ1-1; possibly TRBD1 for D (5 bases). The sequencing sample was made of peripheral blood. The receptor comes from a male donor with acute or convalescent COVID-19. Here the CDR3 reads CASSLAGGVNTEAFF. DNA of the CDR3: TGTGCCAGCAGCTTGGCCGGGGGGGTGAACACTGAAGCTTTCTTT.